The rows below give T cell receptor beta chains drawn from one sample of a study of cytomegalovirus exposure and HLA in healthy donors. Method: immunoSEQ multiplex PCR; TCRdb's copy keeps in-frame clones and lacks some. Of 150,000 to 200,000 clones in the sample, around 78% were seen once. The material sequenced was PBMCs. These receptors originate from a woman in her twenties or thirties in good health and CMV-seropositive. CDR3s include the opening cysteine and the closing phenylalanine or tryptophan.

CDR3	V	J
CASSVLDSAPLHF	TRBV2	TRBJ1-6
CASSQGPQGANEQYF	TRBV4-1	TRBJ2-7
CASSEIKQFF	TRBV2	TRBJ2-1
CASSPGQSSYEQYF	TRBV6-5	TRBJ2-7
CASRVGPYTGELFF	TRBV6-1	TRBJ2-2
CASSEYRLAGDTGELFF	TRBV2	TRBJ2-2
CAIRAVKGAGTEAFF	TRBV10-3	TRBJ1-1
CASSLALQGNEQFF	TRBV5-1	TRBJ2-1
CASSYSGQGAYEQYF	TRBV6-6	TRBJ2-7
CASSLDGGEQFF	TRBV7-9	TRBJ2-1